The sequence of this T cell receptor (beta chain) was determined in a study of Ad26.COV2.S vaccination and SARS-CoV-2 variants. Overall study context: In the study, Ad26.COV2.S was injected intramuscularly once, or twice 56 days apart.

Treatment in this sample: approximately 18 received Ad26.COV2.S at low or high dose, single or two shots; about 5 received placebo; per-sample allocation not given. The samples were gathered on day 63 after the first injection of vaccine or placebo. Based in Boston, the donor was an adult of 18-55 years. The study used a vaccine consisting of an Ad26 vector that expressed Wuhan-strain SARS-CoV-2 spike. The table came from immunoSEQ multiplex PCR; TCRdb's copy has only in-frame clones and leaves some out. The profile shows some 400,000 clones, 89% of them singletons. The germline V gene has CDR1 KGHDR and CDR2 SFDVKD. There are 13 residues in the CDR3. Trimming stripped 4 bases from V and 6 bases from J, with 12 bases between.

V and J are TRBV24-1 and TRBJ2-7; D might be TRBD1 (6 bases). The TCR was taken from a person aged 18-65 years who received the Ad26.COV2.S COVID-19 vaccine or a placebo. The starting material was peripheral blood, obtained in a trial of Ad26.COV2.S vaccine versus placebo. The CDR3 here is CATSEPTGTEQYF. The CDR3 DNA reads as TGTGCCACCAGTGAGCCCACAGGGACCGAGCAGTACTTC.